Shown below are 25 T cell receptor beta chains from a single sample sequenced in a study of shared clonotypes between healthy human individuals. Only in-frame clones appear in the TCRdb table, and some are missing; sequencing was by immunoSEQ multiplex PCR. The table has 2 million to 2.5 million clones, 93% seen once; the top ten hold about 0.39%. The sample consisted of naive CD4+ T cells from PBMCs. The subset here: CD45RA+ positively selected. These TCRs come from a man aged 18 to 30 in good health. Some clones in this sample may be carry-over from other donors' samples.

The gene calls are TRBV11-2 and TRBJ1-3; D may be TRBD1 (5 bases). Germline-derived CDR1 and CDR2 are SGHAT and FQNNGV. Trimming stripped 5 bases from V and 0 bases from J, with 23 bases between. The CDR3 extends over 19 amino acids. The CDR3 nucleotides are TGTGCCAGCAGCGTAGCCCGACAGTGGTCTAACATCTCTGGAAACACCATATATTTT. Translated: CASSVARQWSNISGNTIYF.

Concerning this clone: Other DNA variants within this sample encode the same CDR3. The chain has TRBV28 and TRBJ1-4; possible D gene TRBD1, 6 bases. Trimming took 6 bases from V and 3 from J, leaving 11 bases between them. Per the germline V gene, CDR1 is MDHEN and CDR2 is SYDVKM. CDR3 length: 14 residues. In DNA form, the CDR3 reads TGTGCCAGCAGCCTCGGGGGCCCTAATGAAAAACTGTTTTTT. Protein product: CASSLGGPNEKLFF. The full variable domain, rest sourced from reference TRBV28 and TRBJ1-4, is DVKVTQSSRYLVKRTGEKVFLECVQDMDHENMFWYRQDPGLGLRLIYFSYDVKMKEKGDIPEGYSVSREKKERFSLILESASTNQTSMYLCASSLGGPNEKLFFGSGTQLSVL.

This chain joins TRBV19 and TRBJ1-1; D call uncertain. CDR3 length: 13 residues. Germline V gene lookup returns CDR1 LNHDA and CDR2 SQIVND (reference sequence). Trimming took 6 bases from V and 1 from J, leaving 9 bases between them. In DNA, the CDR3 is TGTGCCAGTAGCGCCGGGAAGAACACTGAAGCTTTCTTT. Translating it yields CASSAGKNTEAFF.

The rearrangement links TRBV7-9 to TRBJ2-5; no clear D. The J call may be incorrect, as the DNA end agrees better with TRBJ2-7. Germline V gene sequence: CDR1 SEHNR, CDR2 FQNEAQ (reference sequence). The CDR3 has 14 amino acids. The CDR3 DNA sequence: TGTGCCAGCAGCCCTAGGACGGGCACCTACGAGCAGTACTTC. This codes for CASSPRTGTYEQYF.

The chain uses TRBV5-1 and TRBJ2-5; the match to TRBD2 covers 8 bases. The CDR3 loop spans 15 amino acids. The germline CDR1 and CDR2 sequences are SGHRS and YFSETQ. Germline trimming cut 3 bases from V and 4 bases from J; bases unmatched to any gene: 8. The CDR3 protein is CASSSRGDTGETQYF. DNA for the CDR3: TGCGCCAGCAGCTCGCGGGGGGATACCGGAGAGACCCAGTACTTC.

With regard to this clone: This same CDR3 is encoded by further DNA sequences in the sample. The rearrangement links TRBV4-2 to TRBJ1-6, with D uncertain. This CDR3 spans 12 amino acids. The germline V gene has CDR1 LGHNA and CDR2 YNFKEQ. The V end lost 4 bases, the J end lost 7 bases, and 5 bases lay between the germline ends. CDR3 in amino acids: CASSPLNSPLHF. The CDR3 nucleotides are TGTGCCAGCAGCCCACTAAATTCACCCCTCCACTTT.

As for this clone: This same CDR3 is encoded by further DNA sequences in the sample. The chain links TRBV14 to TRBJ1-5; TRBD1 might be the D (5 bases). Between the trimmed V and J ends, which lost 1 base and 7 bases, there was a span of 11 bases. This CDR3 has 14 amino acids. Germline V gene lookup returns CDR1 SGHDN and CDR2 FVKESK. The CDR3 DNA follows: TGTGCCAGCAGCCAAGGCCAGGGCGGGCAGCCCCAGCATTTT. This translates into CASSQGQGGQPQHF.

V and J are TRBV4-2 and TRBJ2-5; 15 nucleotides line up with TRBD2. The CDR3 consists of 16 residues. CDR1 is LGHNA, CDR2 YNFKEQ, per germline. The V gene end was trimmed by 4 bases and the J gene end by 1 base; junction bases not matched to a gene: 1. This CDR3 is CASSRGLAGGQETQYF. The CDR3 nucleotides read TGTGCCAGCAGCCGGGGACTAGCGGGGGGCCAAGAGACCCAGTACTTC.

This chain connects TRBV6-5 to TRBJ2-7; 11 bases match TRBD1. V was clipped by 6 bases and J by 4 bases; unmatched bases: 5. Germline-derived CDR1 and CDR2 are MNHEY and SVGAGI. The CDR3 runs 14 residues. DNA of the CDR3: TGTGCCAGCAGACTTGGGGACAGGGGGTACGAGCAGTACTTC. Translation: CASRLGDRGYEQYF.

The chain has TRBV6-9 and TRBJ2-7, with TRBD2 matching over 7 bases. The CDR3 runs to 17 residues. CDR1 and CDR2 from the germline V gene are MNHGY and SVAAGI. Trimming at V came to 0 bases and at J to 5 bases, leaving 13 bases not matched to a gene. CDR3 bases: TGTGCCAGCAGTTATTCGGGGAGGGTACAGGAGGAGGACGAGCAGTACTTC. The encoded protein is CASSYSGRVQEEDEQYF.

This chain links TRBV9 with TRBJ2-2, with D perhaps assigned TRBD1 or TRBD2 (7 bases each). Germline V CDR1 and CDR2: SGDLS, YYNGEE. The ends were cut back, 4 bases at V and 3 bases at J, with 16 bases in the middle. This CDR3 has 16 amino acids. Here the CDR3 DNA reads TGTGCCAGCAGCCTCACAGGGGACTACTACACCGGGGAGCTGTTTTTT. This codes for CASSLTGDYYTGELFF.

This clone appeared a few times. The gene calls are TRBV28 and TRBJ2-7; D may be TRBD1 (6 bases). CDR1 MDHEN and CDR2 SYDVKM come from the germline V gene. This CDR3 spans 11 amino acids. CDR3 nucleotides: TGTGTCACAGGGCTAACCTACGAGCAGTACTTC. This encodes CVTGLTYEQYF.

The gene calls are TRBV25-1 and TRBJ1-1, with D possibly matching TRBD1 (6 bases). Germline V gene lookup returns CDR1 MGHDK and CDR2 SYGVNS. V was shortened by 1 base and J by 6 bases, with 9 bases between the two germline ends. CDR3 length equals 13 residues. The CDR3 protein is CASSESWGPEAFF. In DNA, the CDR3 is TGTGCCAGCAGTGAATCTTGGGGGCCTGAAGCTTTCTTT.

To note about this clone: This may stem from a read error, because a much larger clone lies one nucleotide away. Here the CDR3 reads CASSLGQQETQYF. The CDR3 DNA sequence: TGTGCCAGCAGCTTGGGACAGCAAGAGACCCAGTACTTC. The gene calls are TRBV7-7 and TRBJ2-5; 7 bases map to TRBD1. The V gene's germline CDR1 is SSHAT and CDR2 FNYEAQ (reference sequence). The CDR3 is made up of 13 amino acids. Trimming took 3 bases from V and 2 from J; bases not matched to a gene: 0.

This clone appeared once. This chain links TRBV18 with TRBJ1-2; D is ambiguous. The CDR3 spans 14 residues. V lost 6 bases to trimming and J lost 1 base, with 12 bases between them. Per germline, CDR1 KGHSH and CDR2 LQKENI. CDR3 DNA: TGTGCCAGCTCGGGCGGCAGAATTAACTATGGCTACACCTTC. Protein sequence: CASSGGRINYGYTF.

The chain recombines TRBV19 with TRBJ2-7; 8 bases agree with TRBD1. V was pared by 5 bases and J by 6 bases, with 9 bases of the junction left unmatched. Looked up from germline, CDR1 is LNHDA and CDR2 is SQIVND (reference sequence). The CDR3 has 14 residues. CDR3 sequence reads: CASSLGTGLSEQYF. The CDR3 DNA sequence: TGTGCCAGTAGTCTCGGGACAGGTCTATCCGAGCAGTACTTC.

V gene TRBV27 combines with J gene TRBJ1-1; 7 nucleotides agree with TRBD1. Germline V gives CDR1 MNHEY, CDR2 SMNVEV (reference sequence). The CDR3 loop spans 17 amino acids. J was trimmed by 4 bases and V by 2 bases; bases with no gene match: 13. The CDR3 region is CASSLLRRGRLSTEAFF. The CDR3 DNA follows: TGTGCCAGCAGTTTACTTCGTAGGGGGCGCTTGAGCACTGAAGCTTTCTTT.

CDR3 loop: CASSVDEAYEQYF. The CDR3, as DNA: TGTGCCAGCAGCGTGGACGAAGCCTACGAGCAGTACTTC. The rearrangement uses TRBV9 and TRBJ2-7; the D is unclear. Germline CDR1 reads SGDLS; CDR2 reads YYNGEE. Trimming cost V 2 bases and J 2 bases, with 8 bases left between them. CDR3 length equals 13 residues.

In this sample, this clone turned up once. The chain has TRBV15 and TRBJ2-3, with D perhaps TRBD1 or TRBD2 (5 bases each). V was cut by 1 base and J by 2 bases, with 10 bases left in between. The CDR3 contains 15 residues. Germline V gene data show CDR1 as LNHNV and CDR2 as YYDKDF (reference sequence). The chain's CDR3 is CATSRGDGHTDTQYF. The CDR3 DNA sequence: TGTGCCACCAGCAGAGGGGACGGGCACACAGATACGCAGTATTTT.

This rearrangement joins TRBV11-3 to TRBJ1-2; no clear D gene. This CDR3 comprises 18 residues. V was pared by 5 bases and J by 2 bases, with 24 bases between. Germline CDR1 and CDR2: SGHNT and YENEEA. CDR3 bases: TGTGCCAGCAGCCCCGTGCCCGCACATAAAGGACGGAACTATGGCTACACCTTC. Its protein product is CASSPVPAHKGRNYGYTF.

This clone has just a few counts. This same CDR3 is encoded by further DNA sequences in the sample. The CDR3: CASSPTGIMNTEAFF. CDR3 DNA sequence: TGTGCCAGCTCACCGACGGGGATAATGAACACTGAAGCTTTCTTT. The chain employs TRBV18 and TRBJ1-1; D is unclear. Germline CDR1 and CDR2: KGHSH and LQKENI. The CDR3 contains 15 residues. Trimming took 3 bases from V and 0 from J, leaving 11 bases between them.

The chain has TRBV28 and TRBJ1-5; D is unclear. The ends were cut back, 6 bases at V and 0 bases at J, with 12 bases in the middle. The CDR3 runs to 15 residues. The germline V gene has CDR1 MDHEN and CDR2 SYDVKM. The CDR3 spells CASSYGDYSNQPQHF. CDR3 DNA: TGTGCCAGCAGCTATGGGGATTATAGCAATCAGCCCCAGCATTTT. The full variable domain, rest sourced from reference TRBV28 and TRBJ1-5, is DVKVTQSSRYLVKRTGEKVFLECVQDMDHENMFWYRQDPGLGLRLIYFSYDVKMKEKGDIPEGYSVSREKKERFSLILESASTNQTSMYLCASSYGDYSNQPQHFGDGTRLSIL.

The chain is built from TRBV28 and TRBJ2-7, with 7 bases lining up with TRBD1. V trimming: 6 bases; J trimming: 5 bases; junction bases outside the gene matches: 19. Germline CDR1 reads MDHEN; CDR2 reads SYDVKM. The length of the CDR3 is 17 residues. CDR3 amino acids: CASRRSHGGTGEHEQYF. The CDR3 DNA reads TGTGCCAGCAGGCGATCTCATGGGGGAACAGGGGAGCACGAGCAGTACTTC.

This rearrangement joins TRBV5-4 to TRBJ2-5; 14 positions agree with TRBD2. The CDR3 is 16 amino acids. Germline assignment: CDR1 SGHNT and CDR2 YYREEE (reference sequence). V lost 4 bases, J lost 2 bases, and 4 bases stayed unmatched. This CDR3 is CASSVGLAGGQETQYF. The CDR3 bases are TGTGCCAGCAGCGTTGGACTAGCGGGAGGACAAGAGACCCAGTACTTC.

The rearrangement joins TRBV2 to TRBJ1-1, with TRBD1 identical over 8 bases. V lost 5 bases to trimming and J lost 6 bases; unmatched junction nucleotides: 8. Germline CDR1 reads SNHLY; CDR2 reads FYNNEI. This CDR3 comprises 14 residues. In DNA form, the CDR3 reads TGTGCCAGCAGTTTCGACAGGGGTTACGCTGAAGCTTTCTTT. Translating gives CASSFDRGYAEAFF.